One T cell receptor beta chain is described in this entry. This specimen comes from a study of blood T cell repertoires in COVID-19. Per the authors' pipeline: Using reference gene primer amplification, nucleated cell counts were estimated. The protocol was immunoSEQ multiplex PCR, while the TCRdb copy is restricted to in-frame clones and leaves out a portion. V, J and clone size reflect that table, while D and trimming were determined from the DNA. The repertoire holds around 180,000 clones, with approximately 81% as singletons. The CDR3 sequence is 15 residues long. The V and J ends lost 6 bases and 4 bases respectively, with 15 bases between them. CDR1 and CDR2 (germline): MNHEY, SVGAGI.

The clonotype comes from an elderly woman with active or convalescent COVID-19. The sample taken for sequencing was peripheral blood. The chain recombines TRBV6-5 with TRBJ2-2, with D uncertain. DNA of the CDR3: TGTGCCAGCAGAGACCAGTTTGGCGGCACCGGGGAGCTGTTTTTT. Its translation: CASRDQFGGTGELFF.